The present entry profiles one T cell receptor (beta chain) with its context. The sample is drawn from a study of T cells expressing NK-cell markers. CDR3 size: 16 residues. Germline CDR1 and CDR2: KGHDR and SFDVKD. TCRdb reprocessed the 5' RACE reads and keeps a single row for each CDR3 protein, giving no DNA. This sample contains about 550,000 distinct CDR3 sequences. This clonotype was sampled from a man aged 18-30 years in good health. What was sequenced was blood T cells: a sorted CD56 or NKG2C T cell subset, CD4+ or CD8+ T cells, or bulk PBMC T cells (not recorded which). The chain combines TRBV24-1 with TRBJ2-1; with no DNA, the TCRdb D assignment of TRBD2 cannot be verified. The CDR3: CATSEAPGGPSNEQFF.